This passage covers 29 T cell receptor beta chains from one sample sequenced in a study of T cell repertoires in cytomegalovirus infection (dated by TCRdb to the late 2010s). The sequencer listed for this sample is Illumina HiSeq 1500. The public reads were run again by TCRdb, first through fastp at Q25 and then through MiXCR, and only productive beta chains were kept. Every CDR3 protein is listed once, alongside the most common genes and DNA of its rows. In this sample the table shows over 150,000 distinct CDR3 sequences, roughly 17% of which occur a single time. Approximately 25% of the sample is taken by the ten largest. The specimen was CD8+ T cells from PBMCs. These receptor sequences come from a human donor in good health (CMV status not recorded). Some clones in this sample may be carry-over from other donors' samples.

This rearrangement joins TRBV4-1 to TRBJ1-6; D is unclear. Germline CDR1 is MGHRA and CDR2 is YSYEKL. Trimming removed 0 bases at V and 4 bases at J, with 10 bases between. The CDR3 consists of 16 residues. Here the CDR3 reads CASSQEGDMYNSPLHF. Written as DNA, the CDR3 is TGCGCCAGCAGCCAAGAGGGAGACATGTATAATTCACCCCTCCACTTT.

This clonotype was found a few times. The chain couples TRBV10-3 to TRBJ2-7, with D hard to call. There are 11 residues in the CDR3. Germline assignment: CDR1 ENHRY and CDR2 SYGVKD. Trimming stripped 2 bases from V and 3 bases from J, with 2 bases between. CDR3 sequence: CAISEGYEQYF. The CDR3 DNA reads as TGTGCCATCAGTGAGGGCTACGAGCAGTACTTC.

This chain links TRBV12-3 or TRBV12-4 with TRBJ2-1; D is unclear. The CDR3 runs to 10 residues. Trimming took 3 bases from V and 10 from J, leaving 4 bases between them. In DNA, the CDR3 is TGTGCCAGCAGTTTTGGCGAGCAGTTCTTC. Translating it yields CASSFGEQFF.

The chain couples TRBV6-5 to TRBJ1-1; D might be TRBD1 (5 bases). The germline V gene has CDR1 MNHEY and CDR2 SVGAGI. Trimming stripped 5 bases from V and 0 bases from J, with 10 bases between. This CDR3 has 14 residues. The CDR3 region has the DNA TGTGCCAGCAGTCGGACAACTTTGAACACTGAAGCTTTCTTT. Its protein product is CASSRTTLNTEAFF.

The sample holds a few counts of this clonotype. The J gene is TRBJ2-3, the V gene TRBV7-2; TRBD2 matches at 7 bases. J lost 6 bases, V lost 3 bases, and 3 bases had no gene match. CDR1 SGHTA and CDR2 FQGNSA come from the germline V gene. The CDR3 totals 13 residues. The CDR3 loop reads CASSLGGLDTQYF. In nucleotides, the CDR3 is TGTGCCAGCAGCTTGGGAGGGCTTGATACGCAGTATTTT.

This clonotype showed up just a few times. The chain has TRBV12-5 and TRBJ1-1, with D uncertain. The germline CDR1 and CDR2 sequences are LGHNT and FRNRAP. V shed 4 bases and J shed 1 base, with 10 bases lying between them. The CDR3 is 14 residues long. The CDR3 region is CASGSPQWNTEAFF. CDR3 coding DNA: TGTGCTAGTGGTTCCCCCCAGTGGAACACTGAAGCTTTCTTT.

This chain uses TRBV12-3 or TRBV12-4 with TRBJ2-3, with TRBD2 as a possible D gene (5 bases). Trimming pared 6 bases from V and 3 bases from J, leaving 16 bases between. This CDR3 spans 15 amino acids. The CDR3 sequence is CASRSDGDLTDTQYF. The CDR3, as DNA: TGTGCCAGCAGATCCGACGGGGATCTAACAGATACGCAGTATTTT.

This sequence joins TRBV11-2 and TRBJ1-2; tentatively, D is TRBD1 (6 bases). The CDR3 runs to 15 residues. Trimming pared 4 bases from V and 0 bases from J, leaving 12 bases between. The germline gives CDR1 SGHAT, CDR2 FQNNGV. CDR3 amino acids: CASSWEGQPNYGYTF. Written as DNA, the CDR3 is TGTGCCAGCAGCTGGGAAGGACAGCCTAACTATGGCTACACCTTC.

This clonotype occurred many times. The chain recombines TRBV20-1 with TRBJ2-1, with 7 bases matching TRBD2. Germline loops: CDR1 DFQATT, CDR2 SNEGSKA (reference sequence). The trim removed 4 bases at V and 2 bases at J, leaving 11 bases unmatched. The CDR3 has 16 amino acids. CDR3 amino acids: CSATHPSAGAYNEQFF. DNA for the CDR3: TGCAGTGCTACCCACCCTTCCGCGGGGGCCTACAATGAGCAGTTCTTC.

The CDR3 DNA reads TGTGCCAGCAGCTTATCCGCCGCCGGCTACAATGAGCAGTTCTTC. This sequence encodes CASSLSAAGYNEQFF. The V call is TRBV7-9, the J call TRBJ2-1, with unresolved D. Looked up from germline, CDR1 is SEHNR and CDR2 is FQNEAQ (reference sequence). The CDR3 extends over 15 amino acids. V gave up 2 bases and J gave up 3 bases, with 11 bases separating them. The complete variable domain, with remaining parts taken from reference TRBV7-9 and TRBJ2-1, reads DTGVSQNPRHKITKRGQNVTFRCDPISEHNRLYWYRQTLGQGPEFLTYFQNEAQLEKSRLLSDRFSAERPKGSFSTLEIQRTEQGDSAMYLCASSLSAAGYNEQFFGPGTRLTVL.

This chain joins TRBV4-3 and TRBJ2-3; D remains unclear. The germline V and J ends were trimmed by 0 bases and 4 bases, with 5 bases remaining between them. The CDR3 contains 13 residues. Germline V gene sequence: CDR1 LGHNA, CDR2 YSLEER. The DNA of the CDR3 is TGCGCCAGCAGCCAAGATCGGCCAGATACGCAGTATTTT. This translates into CASSQDRPDTQYF.

In this sample, this clonotype turned up many times. V gene TRBV7-2 combines with J gene TRBJ2-1, with 7 bases identical to TRBD1. CDR1 and CDR2 from the germline V gene are SGHTA and FQGNSA. With V trimmed by 3 bases and J by 8 bases, 13 bases remained unmatched. The CDR3 has 16 residues. The CDR3 sequence is CASSFRGEGAMDEQFF. DNA for the CDR3: TGTGCCAGCAGCTTTAGGGGCGAGGGGGCAATGGATGAGCAGTTCTTC. The full variable domain, in which reference TRBV7-2 and TRBJ2-1 provide the parts outside the CDR3, is GAGVSQSPSNKVTEKGKDVELRCDPISGHTALYWYRQSLGQGLEFLIYFQGNSAPDKSGLPSDRFSAERTGGSVSTLTIQRTQQEDSAVYLCASSFRGEGAMDEQFFGPGTRLTVL.

This clonotype is a singleton in its sample. V gene TRBV11-2 combines with J gene TRBJ1-2; 7 nucleotides align to TRBD1. This CDR3 contains 17 residues. Germline V gives CDR1 SGHAT, CDR2 FQNNGV. Losses at the gene ends were 4 bases for V and 0 bases for J; bases not matched to a gene: 11. The CDR3 DNA is TGTGCCAGCAGCTCGTCTGCCGGGACAGACGCTAACTATGGCTACACCTTC. The encoded protein is CASSSSAGTDANYGYTF. Supplemented by reference TRBV11-2 and TRBJ1-2, the full variable domain reads EAGVAQSPRYKIIEKRQSVAFWCNPISGHATLYWYQQILGQGPKLLIQFQNNGVVDDSQLPKDRFSAERLKGVDSTLKIQPAKLEDSAVYLCASSSSAGTDANYGYTFGSGTRLTVV.

This clonotype came up a few times. The chain uses TRBV7-9 and TRBJ2-5; no clear D. This CDR3 is 14 amino acids long. Germline V gives CDR1 SEHNR, CDR2 FQNEAQ (reference sequence). Deletions cut 0 bases from V and 3 bases from J, with 8 bases between. The CDR3 DNA is TGTGCCAGCAGCTTAGCTAGGTCGGAAGAGACCCAGTACTTC. It codes for CASSLARSEETQYF.

The V gene is TRBV7-9, the J gene TRBJ2-1; the D gene could be TRBD1 or TRBD2 (6 bases each). This CDR3 contains 16 residues. Trimming removed 0 bases from V and 0 bases from J, with 9 bases in between. The V gene's germline CDR1 is SEHNR and CDR2 FQNEAQ (reference sequence). CDR3 loop: CASSLAGGPSYNEQFF. DNA for the CDR3: TGTGCCAGCAGCTTAGCTGGGGGGCCCTCCTACAATGAGCAGTTCTTC.

This clonotype was seen only a few times. V usage is TRBV7-9 and J usage is TRBJ1-1; D may be TRBD1 (6 bases). Germline V gene sequence: CDR1 SEHNR, CDR2 FQNEAQ (reference sequence). CDR3 length: 12 residues. V was trimmed by 5 bases and J by 10 bases, leaving 14 bases between them. The CDR3 region is CASSRTGSRAFF. The CDR3 nucleotides are TGTGCCAGCAGCCGTACAGGGAGTAGAGCTTTCTTT.

The chain carries TRBV12-3 or TRBV12-4 and TRBJ2-7, with TRBD1 identical over 9 bases. The CDR3 loop spans 14 amino acids. The trim removed 5 bases at V and 4 bases at J, leaving 6 bases unmatched. CDR3 region: CASSTGGLLYEQYF. CDR3 DNA: TGTGCCAGCAGTACAGGGGGCCTTCTTTACGAGCAGTACTTC.

There are a few counts of this clonotype. V gene TRBV29-1 combines with J gene TRBJ1-2; 8 bases agree with TRBD1. The CDR3 totals 17 residues. After removal of 0 bases from V and 5 bases from J, the junction contained 14 bases not matched to a gene. Germline V gene lookup returns CDR1 SQVTM and CDR2 ANQGSEA. DNA of the CDR3: TGCAGCGTTGAAGATTTTGTGGTTGGACAGGGAGGGTATGGCTACACCTTC. This translates into CSVEDFVVGQGGYGYTF. Full variable domain (missing parts from reference TRBV29-1 and TRBJ1-2): SAVISQKPSRDICQRGTSLTIQCQVDSQVTMMFWYRQQPGQSLTLIATANQGSEATYESGFVIDKFPISRPNLTFSTLTVSNMSPEDSSIYLCSVEDFVVGQGGYGYTFGSGTRLTVV.

There are a few counts of this clonotype. V is TRBV18 and J is TRBJ1-1; the match to TRBD1 covers 7 bases. CDR1 and CDR2 from the germline V gene are KGHSH and LQKENI. V trimming: 3 bases; J trimming: 6 bases; junction bases outside the gene matches: 7. The length of the CDR3 is 14 residues. CDR3 residues: CASSPGQTNSEAFF. The CDR3 nucleotides read TGTGCCAGCTCACCGGGACAGACTAATTCTGAAGCTTTCTTT.

The genes are TRBV20-1 and TRBJ2-7; 8 bases fit TRBD2. CDR1 and CDR2 (germline): DFQATT, SNEGSKA (reference sequence). Trimming at V came to 6 bases and at J to 0 bases, leaving 7 bases not matched to a gene. This CDR3 comprises 14 residues. This chain's CDR3 is CSALGLEFSYEQYF. The CDR3 DNA reads TGCAGTGCCCTGGGACTAGAATTCTCCTACGAGCAGTACTTC.

This sequence joins TRBV7-9 and TRBJ2-2; D is unresolved. The CDR3 has 15 residues. V gave up 1 base and J gave up 2 bases, with 8 bases separating them. Germline assignment: CDR1 SEHNR and CDR2 FQNEAQ (reference sequence). CDR3 bases: TGTGCCAGCAGCTTAGAGGCCAGCAACACCGGGGAGCTGTTTTTT. It yields the protein CASSLEASNTGELFF.

This clonotype was detected a few times. In DNA form, the CDR3 reads TGTGCCAGCAGCTTAGGGACTAGCGATGCAGATACGCAGTATTTT. Translated: CASSLGTSDADTQYF. J is TRBJ2-3 and V is TRBV7-2, with 9 bases matching TRBD2. CDR3 length: 15 residues. The ends lost 1 base at V and 4 bases at J; junction bases unmatched: 3. Germline V CDR1 and CDR2: SGHTA, FQGNSA.

The chain recombines TRBV6-2 or TRBV6-3 with TRBJ1-3; 7 positions match TRBD1. The germline CDR1 and CDR2 sequences are MNHEY and SVGEGT. With 6 bases clipped from V and 0 bases from J, the junction kept 11 bases outside the gene matches. The CDR3 covers 17 residues. The CDR3 sequence is CASSPGQQLSSGNTIYF. The CDR3 nucleotides are TGTGCCAGCAGCCCGGGACAGCAGTTGAGCTCTGGAAACACCATATATTTT.

This clonotype came up a few times. This CDR3 is CASRPGGNTEAFF. CDR3 bases: TGTGCCAGCAGGCCAGGGGGGAACACTGAAGCTTTCTTT. The rearrangement links TRBV7-9 to TRBJ1-1; TRBD1 matches 7 bases. The V gene's germline CDR1 is SEHNR and CDR2 FQNEAQ (reference sequence). V was pared by 6 bases and J by 1 base, with 2 bases of the junction left unmatched. The CDR3 contains 13 residues.

The table lists this clonotype with a few counts. Here the CDR3 DNA reads TGTGCCAGCAGCTTAGCGCGGGCAACAAGCTCTGGAAACACCATATATTTT. Protein sequence: CASSLARATSSGNTIYF. This sequence joins TRBV7-6 and TRBJ1-3, with D unclear. Germline V lookup: CDR1 SGHVS, CDR2 FNYEAQ. This CDR3 is 17 amino acids long. V lost 0 bases to trimming and J lost 0 bases, with 12 bases between them.

This clonotype was seen a few times. The V and J genes are TRBV28 and TRBJ1-5, with no clear D. The CDR3 has 14 residues. Trimming removed 10 bases from V and 1 base from J, with 14 bases in between. Germline loops: CDR1 MDHEN, CDR2 SYDVKM. The CDR3: CATSWSSSNQPQHF. The CDR3 nucleotides read TGTGCCACGTCGTGGTCCTCGAGCAATCAGCCCCAGCATTTT.

The CDR3 loop reads CASSPGALYEQYF. As DNA, the CDR3 is TGTGCCAGCAGCCCGGGGGCCTTGTACGAGCAGTACTTC. The chain is built from TRBV7-6 and TRBJ2-7; D tentatively reads TRBD1 or TRBD2 (6 bases each). Germline lookup yields CDR1 SGHVS and CDR2 FNYEAQ. The V end was cut by 5 bases, the J end by 4 bases, with 12 bases between. The CDR3 runs 13 residues.

The chain couples TRBV20-1 to TRBJ1-1; TRBD1 might be the D (6 bases). The CDR3 has 14 amino acids. Germline CDR1 and CDR2: DFQATT and SNEGSKA (reference sequence). The ends were cut back, 3 bases at V and 0 bases at J, with 11 bases in the middle. The CDR3 coding sequence is TGCAGTGCTAGCGCACAGGGAATGAACACTGAAGCTTTCTTT. It encodes CSASAQGMNTEAFF.

This clonotype was seen more than once but under ten times. The chain is built from TRBV7-9 and TRBJ2-6; D not resolved. V was shortened by 3 bases and J by 2 bases, with 8 bases between the two germline ends. CDR3 length equals 15 residues. Germline V gene sequence: CDR1 SEHNR, CDR2 FQNEAQ (reference sequence). The CDR3 DNA reads TGTGCCAGCAGCTTTCCCTCGCCTGGGGCCAACGTCCTGACTTTC. Its translation: CASSFPSPGANVLTF. Full variable domain (rest looked up from reference TRBV7-9 and TRBJ2-6): DTGVSQNPRHKITKRGQNVTFRCDPISEHNRLYWYRQTLGQGPEFLTYFQNEAQLEKSRLLSDRFSAERPKGSFSTLEIQRTEQGDSAMYLCASSFPSPGANVLTFGAGSRLTVL.